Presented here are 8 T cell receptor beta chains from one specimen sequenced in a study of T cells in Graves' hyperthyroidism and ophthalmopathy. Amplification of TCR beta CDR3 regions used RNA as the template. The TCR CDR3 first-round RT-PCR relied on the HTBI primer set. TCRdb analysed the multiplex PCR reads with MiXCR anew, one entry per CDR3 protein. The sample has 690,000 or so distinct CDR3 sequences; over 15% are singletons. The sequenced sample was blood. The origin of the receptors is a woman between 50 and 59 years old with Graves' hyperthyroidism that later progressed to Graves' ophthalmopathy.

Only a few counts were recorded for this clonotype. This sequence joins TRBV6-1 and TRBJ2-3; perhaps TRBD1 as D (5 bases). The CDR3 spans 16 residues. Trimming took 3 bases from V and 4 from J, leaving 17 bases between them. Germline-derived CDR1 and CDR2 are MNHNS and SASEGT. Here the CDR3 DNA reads TGTGCCAGCAGTGACCCGACAGCTAACGGCGCAGATACGCAGTATTTT. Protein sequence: CASSDPTANGADTQYF.

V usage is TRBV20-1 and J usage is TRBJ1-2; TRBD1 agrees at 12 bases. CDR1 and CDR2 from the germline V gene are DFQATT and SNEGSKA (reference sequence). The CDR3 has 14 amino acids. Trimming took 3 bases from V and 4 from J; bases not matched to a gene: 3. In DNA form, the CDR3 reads TGCAGTGCTAGGGGACAGGGGGCATTCTATGGCTACACCTTC. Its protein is CSARGQGAFYGYTF.

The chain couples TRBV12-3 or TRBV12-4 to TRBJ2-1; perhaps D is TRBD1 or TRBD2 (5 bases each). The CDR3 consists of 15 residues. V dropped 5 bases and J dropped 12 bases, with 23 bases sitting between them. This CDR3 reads CASSRRSGRESVQFF. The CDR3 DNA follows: TGTGCCAGCAGTCGCCGGAGTGGCAGGGAGTCCGTGCAGTTCTTC.

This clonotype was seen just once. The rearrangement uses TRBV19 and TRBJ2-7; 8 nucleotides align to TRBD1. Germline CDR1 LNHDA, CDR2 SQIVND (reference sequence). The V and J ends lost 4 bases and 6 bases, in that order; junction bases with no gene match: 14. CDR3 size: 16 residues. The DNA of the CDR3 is TGTGCCAGTAGTACCCATGACAGGGGTTTGTCTTTCGAGCAGTACTTC. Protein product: CASSTHDRGLSFEQYF.

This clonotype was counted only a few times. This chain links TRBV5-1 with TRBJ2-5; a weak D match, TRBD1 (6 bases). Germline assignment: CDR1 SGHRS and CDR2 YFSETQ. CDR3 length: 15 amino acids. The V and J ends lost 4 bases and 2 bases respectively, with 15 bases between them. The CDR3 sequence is CASSLEGVGQETQYF. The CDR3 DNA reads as TGCGCCAGCAGCCTCGAGGGGGTTGGGCAAGAGACCCAGTACTTC.

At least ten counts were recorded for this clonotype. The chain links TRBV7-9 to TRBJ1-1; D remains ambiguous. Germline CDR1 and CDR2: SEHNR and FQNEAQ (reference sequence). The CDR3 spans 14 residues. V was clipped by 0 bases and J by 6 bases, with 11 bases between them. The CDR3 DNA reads TGTGCCAGCAGCTTAGCGCTGGGAAATGCTGAAGCTTTCTTT. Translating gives CASSLALGNAEAFF.

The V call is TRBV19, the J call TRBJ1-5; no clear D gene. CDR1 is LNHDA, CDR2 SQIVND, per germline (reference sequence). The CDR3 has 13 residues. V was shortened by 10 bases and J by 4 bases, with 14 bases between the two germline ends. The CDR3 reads CATGPSGNQPQHF. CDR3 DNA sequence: TGTGCCACAGGACCTAGTGGGAATCAGCCCCAGCATTTT.

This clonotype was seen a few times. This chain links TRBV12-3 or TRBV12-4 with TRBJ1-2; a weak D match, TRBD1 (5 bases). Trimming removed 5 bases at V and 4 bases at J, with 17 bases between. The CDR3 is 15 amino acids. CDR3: CASSPAAGTVYGYTF. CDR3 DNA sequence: TGTGCCAGCAGTCCAGCGGCAGGGACGGTCTATGGCTACACCTTC.